This T cell receptor beta chain derives from a study of T-cell memory formation after mild COVID-19. The CDR3 has 15 residues. Trimming took 4 bases from V and 2 from J, leaving 16 bases between them. Germline V gene sequence: CDR1 SGDLS, CDR2 YYNGEE. This clonotype was seen a handful of times. One entry per CDR3 protein, called by TCRdb with MiXCR from the 5' RACE reads. This table holds around 320,000 distinct CDR3 sequences, 19% found once. Sequences were obtained from PBMCs or a T cell subset sorted from them (not recorded which). This receptor was taken from a man aged 18 to 29 who had mild COVID-19 (a few samples of this study predate the infection). Cell type and time point are not known. V gene TRBV9 combines with J gene TRBJ2-7; D is perhaps TRBD1 (6 bases). In nucleotides, the CDR3 is TGTGCCAGCAGCCCCGGGGCAGGGGCCACCTACGAGCAGTACGTC. Translating it yields CASSPGAGATYEQYV.